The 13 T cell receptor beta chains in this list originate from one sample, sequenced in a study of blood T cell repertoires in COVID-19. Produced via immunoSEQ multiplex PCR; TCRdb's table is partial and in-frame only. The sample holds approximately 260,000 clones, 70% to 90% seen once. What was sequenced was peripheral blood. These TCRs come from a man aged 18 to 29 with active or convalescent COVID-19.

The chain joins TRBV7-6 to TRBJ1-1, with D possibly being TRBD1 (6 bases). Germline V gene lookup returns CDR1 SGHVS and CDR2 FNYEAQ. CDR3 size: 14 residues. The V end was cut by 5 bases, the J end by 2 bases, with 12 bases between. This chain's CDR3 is CASSPRDTNTEAFF. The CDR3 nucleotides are TGTGCCAGCAGCCCCCGGGACACTAACACTGAAGCTTTCTTT.

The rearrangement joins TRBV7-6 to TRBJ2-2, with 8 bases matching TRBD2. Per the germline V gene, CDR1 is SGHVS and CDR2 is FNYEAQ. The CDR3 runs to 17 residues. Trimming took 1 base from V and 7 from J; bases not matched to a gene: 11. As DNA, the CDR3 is TGTGCCAGCAGCTTAGAGGTTTCGGGAGGGCCGAGCGGGGAGCTGTTTTTT. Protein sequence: CASSLEVSGGPSGELFF.

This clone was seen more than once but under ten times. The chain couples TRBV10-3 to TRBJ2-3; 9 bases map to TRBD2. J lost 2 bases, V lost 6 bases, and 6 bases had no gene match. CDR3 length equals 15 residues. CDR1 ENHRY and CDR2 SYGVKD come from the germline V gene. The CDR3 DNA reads TGTGCCATCAGAATGACTAGCGGTACCACAGATACGCAGTATTTT. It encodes CAIRMTSGTTDTQYF.

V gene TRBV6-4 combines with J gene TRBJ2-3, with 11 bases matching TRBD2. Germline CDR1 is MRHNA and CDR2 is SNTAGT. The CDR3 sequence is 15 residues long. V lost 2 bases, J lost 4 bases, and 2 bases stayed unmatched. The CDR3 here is CASSDTSGGPDTQYF. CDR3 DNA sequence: TGTGCCAGCAGTGACACTAGCGGGGGCCCAGATACGCAGTATTTT.

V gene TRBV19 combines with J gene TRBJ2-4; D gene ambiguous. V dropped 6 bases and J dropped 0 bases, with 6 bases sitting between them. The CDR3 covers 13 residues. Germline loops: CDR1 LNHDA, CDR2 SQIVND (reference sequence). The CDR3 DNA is TGTGCCAGTAGCAGTCTAGCCAAAAACATTCAGTACTTC. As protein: CASSSLAKNIQYF.

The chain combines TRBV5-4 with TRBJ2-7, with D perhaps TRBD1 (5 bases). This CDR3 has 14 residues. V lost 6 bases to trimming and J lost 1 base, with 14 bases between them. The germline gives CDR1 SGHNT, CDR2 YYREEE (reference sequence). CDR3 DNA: TGTGCCAGCACCCCAGGCCAGGGATCCTACGAGCAGTACTTC. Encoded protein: CASTPGQGSYEQYF.

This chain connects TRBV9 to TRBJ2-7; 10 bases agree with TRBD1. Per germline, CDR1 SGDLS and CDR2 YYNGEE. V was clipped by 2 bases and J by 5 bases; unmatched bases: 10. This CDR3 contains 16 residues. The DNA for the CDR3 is TGTGCCAGCAGCGTTGGACAGGGGGAGGGTTTAAACGAGCAGTACTTC. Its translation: CASSVGQGEGLNEQYF.

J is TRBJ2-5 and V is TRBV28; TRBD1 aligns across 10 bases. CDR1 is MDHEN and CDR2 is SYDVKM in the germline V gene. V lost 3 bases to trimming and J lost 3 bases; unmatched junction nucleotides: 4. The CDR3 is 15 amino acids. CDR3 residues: CASSFSGTGEETQYF. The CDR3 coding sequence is TGTGCCAGCAGTTTTTCCGGGACAGGGGAAGAGACCCAGTACTTC.

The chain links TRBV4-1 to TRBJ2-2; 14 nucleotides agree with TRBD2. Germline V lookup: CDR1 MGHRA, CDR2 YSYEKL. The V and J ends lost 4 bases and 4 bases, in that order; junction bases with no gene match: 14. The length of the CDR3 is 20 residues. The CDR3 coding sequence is TGCGCCAGCAGCCTCCCTGGGACTAGCGGGAGTCCGGTGCGCACCGGGGAGCTGTTTTTT. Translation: CASSLPGTSGSPVRTGELFF.

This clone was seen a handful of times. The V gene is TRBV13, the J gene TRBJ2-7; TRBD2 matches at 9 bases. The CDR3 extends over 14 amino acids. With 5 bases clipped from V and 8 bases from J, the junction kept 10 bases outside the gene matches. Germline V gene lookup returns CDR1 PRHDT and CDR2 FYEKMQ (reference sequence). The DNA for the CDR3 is TGTGCCAGCAGCCTCCCGACTAGCGGTACGCAGCAGTACTTC. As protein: CASSLPTSGTQQYF.

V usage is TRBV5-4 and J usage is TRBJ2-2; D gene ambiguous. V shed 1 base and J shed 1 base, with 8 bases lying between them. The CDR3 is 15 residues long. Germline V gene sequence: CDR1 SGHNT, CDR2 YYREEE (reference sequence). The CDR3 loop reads CASSLIQLNTGELFF. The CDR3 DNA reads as TGTGCCAGCAGCTTGATTCAGTTGAACACCGGGGAGCTGTTTTTT.

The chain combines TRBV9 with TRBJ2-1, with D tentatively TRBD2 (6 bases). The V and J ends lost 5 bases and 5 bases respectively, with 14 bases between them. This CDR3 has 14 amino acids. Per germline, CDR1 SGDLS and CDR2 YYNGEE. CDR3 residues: CASSALAHDNEQFF. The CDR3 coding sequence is TGTGCCAGCAGTGCGCTAGCGCATGACAATGAGCAGTTCTTC.

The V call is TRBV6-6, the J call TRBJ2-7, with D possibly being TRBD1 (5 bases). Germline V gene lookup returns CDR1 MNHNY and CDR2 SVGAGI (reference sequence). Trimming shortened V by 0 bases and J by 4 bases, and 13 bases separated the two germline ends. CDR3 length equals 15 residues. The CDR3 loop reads CASSYSTSQGYEQYF. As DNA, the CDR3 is TGTGCCAGCAGTTACTCGACCAGCCAGGGATACGAGCAGTACTTC.